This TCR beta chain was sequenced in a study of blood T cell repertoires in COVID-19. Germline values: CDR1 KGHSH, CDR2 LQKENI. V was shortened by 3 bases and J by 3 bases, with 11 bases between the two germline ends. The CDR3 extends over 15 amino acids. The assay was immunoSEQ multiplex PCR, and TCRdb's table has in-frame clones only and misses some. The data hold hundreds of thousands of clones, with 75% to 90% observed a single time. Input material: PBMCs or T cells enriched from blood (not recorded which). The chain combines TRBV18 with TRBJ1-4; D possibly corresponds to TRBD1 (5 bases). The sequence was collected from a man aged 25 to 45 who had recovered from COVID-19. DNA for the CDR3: TGTGCCAGCTCACCGAGTGGGGCCCCTAATGAAAAACTGTTTTTT. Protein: CASSPSGAPNEKLFF.